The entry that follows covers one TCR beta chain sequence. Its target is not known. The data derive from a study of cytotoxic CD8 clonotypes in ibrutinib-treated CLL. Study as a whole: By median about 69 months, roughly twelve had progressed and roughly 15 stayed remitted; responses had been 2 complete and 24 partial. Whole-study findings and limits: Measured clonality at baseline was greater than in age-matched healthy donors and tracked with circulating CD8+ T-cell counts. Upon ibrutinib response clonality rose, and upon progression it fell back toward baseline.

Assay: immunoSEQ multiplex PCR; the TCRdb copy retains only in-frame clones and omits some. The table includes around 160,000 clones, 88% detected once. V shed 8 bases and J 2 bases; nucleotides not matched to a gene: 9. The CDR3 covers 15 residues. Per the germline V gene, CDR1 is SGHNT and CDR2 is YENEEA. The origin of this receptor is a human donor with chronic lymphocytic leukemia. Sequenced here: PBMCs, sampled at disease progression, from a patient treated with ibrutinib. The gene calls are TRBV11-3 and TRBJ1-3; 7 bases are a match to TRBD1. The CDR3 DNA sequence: TGTGCCAGCGGGGGGCTTGGGACAGCTGGAAACACCATATATTTT. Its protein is CASGGLGTAGNTIYF.